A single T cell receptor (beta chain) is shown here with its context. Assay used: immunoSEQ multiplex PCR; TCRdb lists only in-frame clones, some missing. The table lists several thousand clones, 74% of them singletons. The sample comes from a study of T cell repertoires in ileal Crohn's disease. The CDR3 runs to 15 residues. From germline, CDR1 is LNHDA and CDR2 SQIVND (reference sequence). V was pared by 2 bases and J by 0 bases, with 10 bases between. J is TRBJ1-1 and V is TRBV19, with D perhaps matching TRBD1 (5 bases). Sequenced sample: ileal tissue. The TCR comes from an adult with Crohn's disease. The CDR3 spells CASSILDTLNTEAFF. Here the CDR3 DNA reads TGTGCCAGTAGTATACTGGACACGTTGAACACTGAAGCTTTCTTT.